A selection of T cell receptor beta chains follows, all from one sample in a study of response to subunit inactivated influenza vaccine. TCRdb re-derived calls from the RT-PCR reads in MiXCR, one entry per CDR3 protein. The table shows about 700,000 distinct CDR3 sequences, with approximately 13% occurring only once. Sequenced here: PBMCs from blood, sampled 14 days before vaccination. The receptor source for this set is a man aged 50 to 59 who received an inactivated influenza vaccine. Each CDR3 is given without its conserved first and last residue.

v_gene: TRBV7-9; j_gene: TRBJ1-5; CDR3aa: ASSPVNAGPQH
v_gene: TRBV10-3; j_gene: TRBJ2-7; CDR3aa: AISESNLPRQY
v_gene: TRBV3-1; j_gene: TRBJ2-7; CDR3aa: ASSRTGSSSYEQY
v_gene: TRBV4-2; j_gene: TRBJ1-5; CDR3aa: ASSRELSRSGQPQH
v_gene: TRBV7-9; j_gene: TRBJ2-6; CDR3aa: ASSKGLASGANVLT
v_gene: TRBV20-1; j_gene: TRBJ2-3; CDR3aa: SARATGGLSTDTQY
v_gene: TRBV7-8; j_gene: TRBJ2-1; CDR3aa: ASSLWGLAGGQYEQF
v_gene: TRBV5-1; j_gene: TRBJ2-1; CDR3aa: ASSSPPGADHNEQF
v_gene: TRBV5-1; j_gene: TRBJ1-1; CDR3aa: ASSWGQEAF
v_gene: TRBV20-1; j_gene: TRBJ2-1; CDR3aa: SATGGADSYNEQF
v_gene: TRBV18; j_gene: TRBJ2-7; CDR3aa: ASSQREGLSSYEQY
v_gene: TRBV6-1; j_gene: TRBJ1-1; CDR3aa: ASSRQDTEAF
v_gene: TRBV2; j_gene: TRBJ2-1; CDR3aa: ASRRDPSNEQF
v_gene: TRBV27; j_gene: TRBJ1-5; CDR3aa: ASSPMGRNQPQH
v_gene: TRBV6-1; j_gene: TRBJ2-7; CDR3aa: ASRNRDTYEQY
v_gene: TRBV14; j_gene: TRBJ1-5; CDR3aa: ASSQAVHQPQH
v_gene: TRBV3-1; j_gene: TRBJ2-7; CDR3aa: ASSPQDTFLGEQY
v_gene: TRBV3-1; j_gene: TRBJ1-5; CDR3aa: ASSNGQFNQPQH
v_gene: TRBV11-2; j_gene: TRBJ2-5; CDR3aa: ASSSLGGGVQETQY
v_gene: TRBV3-1; j_gene: TRBJ2-2; CDR3aa: ASSRTRGQNTGELF
v_gene: TRBV5-1; j_gene: TRBJ1-4; CDR3aa: ASSSGQPYRSTNEKLF
v_gene: TRBV3-1; j_gene: TRBJ2-6; CDR3aa: ASSQDLDPANVLT
v_gene: TRBV27; j_gene: TRBJ2-5; CDR3aa: ASRPTRRETQY
v_gene: TRBV20-1; j_gene: TRBJ2-5; CDR3aa: SVNRGSQETQY
v_gene: TRBV5-1; j_gene: TRBJ2-7; CDR3aa: ASSIHGGQGFDEQY
v_gene: TRBV5-1; j_gene: TRBJ2-6; CDR3aa: ASSSRGFGRVSGANVLT
v_gene: TRBV9; j_gene: TRBJ2-3; CDR3aa: ASSVATTDTQY
v_gene: TRBV6-2/TRBV6-3; j_gene: TRBJ2-7; CDR3aa: ASSYLVTYSYEQY
v_gene: TRBV24-1; j_gene: TRBJ2-7; CDR3aa: ATSDLLGIEQY
v_gene: TRBV24-1; j_gene: TRBJ2-3; CDR3aa: ATSDHGIARDTQY
v_gene: TRBV29-1; j_gene: TRBJ2-3; CDR3aa: SVAPLGSGTTDTQY
v_gene: TRBV7-2; j_gene: TRBJ2-5; CDR3aa: ASSFTRTVQETQY
v_gene: TRBV7-3; j_gene: TRBJ2-7; CDR3aa: ASSASGGYEQY
v_gene: TRBV29-1; j_gene: TRBJ2-5; CDR3aa: SVIRLAETQY
v_gene: TRBV6-5; j_gene: TRBJ2-1; CDR3aa: ASISLTRNYYNEQF
v_gene: TRBV6-1; j_gene: TRBJ1-4; CDR3aa: ASSEARGDRGRKEKLF
v_gene: TRBV6-2/TRBV6-3; j_gene: TRBJ2-7; CDR3aa: GSRWTGVSYEQY
v_gene: TRBV11-1; j_gene: TRBJ2-2; CDR3aa: ASTLRGGQTGELF
v_gene: TRBV18; j_gene: TRBJ2-3; CDR3aa: ASSRALAGGGDTQY
v_gene: TRBV6-2/TRBV6-3; j_gene: TRBJ2-7; CDR3aa: ASSYSISLGREQY
v_gene: TRBV6-5; j_gene: TRBJ2-1; CDR3aa: ASSYSSGTYNEQF
v_gene: TRBV2; j_gene: TRBJ2-7; CDR3aa: ASSSKGYEQY
v_gene: TRBV15; j_gene: TRBJ1-5; CDR3aa: ATSRDKGYNQPQH
v_gene: TRBV18; j_gene: TRBJ2-5; CDR3aa: ASSPIGILAGAPNQETQY
v_gene: TRBV6-2/TRBV6-3; j_gene: TRBJ1-5; CDR3aa: ASSYETGQGAPNQPQH
v_gene: TRBV4-2; j_gene: TRBJ2-7; CDR3aa: ASSQDWTSVSSYEQY